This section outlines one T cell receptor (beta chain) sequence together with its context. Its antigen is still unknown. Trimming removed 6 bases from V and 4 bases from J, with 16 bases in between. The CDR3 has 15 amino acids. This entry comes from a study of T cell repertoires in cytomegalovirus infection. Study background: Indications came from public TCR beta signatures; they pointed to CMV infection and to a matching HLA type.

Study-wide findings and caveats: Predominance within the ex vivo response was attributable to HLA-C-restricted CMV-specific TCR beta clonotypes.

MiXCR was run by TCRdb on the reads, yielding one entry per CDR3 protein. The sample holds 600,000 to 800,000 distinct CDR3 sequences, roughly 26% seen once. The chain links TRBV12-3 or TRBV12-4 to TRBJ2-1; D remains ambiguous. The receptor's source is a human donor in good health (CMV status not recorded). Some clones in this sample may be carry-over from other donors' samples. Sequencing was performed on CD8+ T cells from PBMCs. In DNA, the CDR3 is TGTGCCAGCAGACTCGGCGGATCCCAATACAATGAGCAGTTCTTC. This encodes CASRLGGSQYNEQFF.